Shown below are 17 T cell receptor beta chains from a single sample sequenced in a study of OX40 agonist ivuxolimab in advanced cancers. TCRdb's copy holds only in-frame clones and misses some; the assay was immunoSEQ multiplex PCR. The sample has about 59,000 clones; around 83% are singletons. This material consisted of CD4+ or CD8+ T cells sorted from blood, taken in a trial of the OX40 agonist ivuxolimab. These receptors all stem from an adult with an advanced solid tumor such as melanoma, head and neck, liver or kidney cancer.

On this clone itself: Its ends do not fully match the called genes, so a read error is possible. This chain connects TRBV7-3 to TRBJ1-1; weak D call: TRBD1 (6 bases). CDR3 length: 13 residues. CDR1 SGHTA and CDR2 FQGTGA come from the germline V gene. The CDR3 DNA reads as TGTGCCAGCAGCTTAGACCCAGGGGTGGGATTCCGCTTT. Encoded protein: CASSLDPGVGFRF.

This clone showed up just once. The chain recombines TRBV6-5 with TRBJ1-2; D unclear. The CDR3 is 12 amino acids. V lost 6 bases, J lost 4 bases, and 9 bases lay in between. Germline values: CDR1 MNHEY, CDR2 SVGAGI. Here the CDR3 DNA reads TGTGCCAGCAGCCCAACACCCTATGGCTACACCTTC. It specifies CASSPTPYGYTF.

The J gene is TRBJ2-1, the V gene TRBV18, with 10 bases lining up with TRBD2. The trim removed 4 bases at V and 8 bases at J, leaving 11 bases unmatched. The CDR3 contains 16 residues. The germline CDR1 and CDR2 sequences are KGHSH and LQKENI. The CDR3, as DNA: TGTGCCAGCTCACAACAGATAGCGGGAGGTCGGGATGAGCAGTTCTTC. It encodes CASSQQIAGGRDEQFF.

CDR3 amino acids: CASSPRGSGNQPQHF. The CDR3 DNA is TGCGCCAGCAGCCCACGGGGGTCGGGCAATCAGCCCCAGCATTTT. The V call is TRBV4-1, the J call TRBJ1-5; maybe TRBD1 (5 bases). The CDR3 runs to 15 residues. Germline values: CDR1 MGHRA, CDR2 YSYEKL. V lost 4 bases, J lost 2 bases, and 12 bases lay in between.

This chain connects TRBV6-5 to TRBJ1-4; D is undetermined. The CDR3 is made up of 14 amino acids. Germline V lookup: CDR1 MNHEY, CDR2 SVGAGI. Trimming took 0 bases from V and 8 from J, leaving 10 bases between them. The CDR3 loop is CASSYSAGWEKLFF. The CDR3 DNA reads TGTGCCAGCAGTTACTCGGCTGGTTGGGAAAAACTGTTTTTT.

J is TRBJ2-5 and V is TRBV5-1; D is ambiguous. V was trimmed by 4 bases and J by 0 bases, leaving 10 bases between them. The CDR3 spans 14 residues. The germline V gene encodes CDR1 SGHRS and CDR2 YFSETQ. The CDR3 here is CASSPHGDQETQYF. The CDR3 DNA sequence: TGCGCCAGCAGCCCACATGGCGACCAAGAGACCCAGTACTTC.

Here the CDR3 reads CASRGQGSSGYEQYF. CDR3 nucleotides: TGTGCCAGCAGGGGTCAGGGTTCCTCAGGCTACGAGCAGTACTTC. The chain carries TRBV27 and TRBJ2-7; TRBD1 is a possible D gene (5 bases). Trimming removed 6 bases at V and 3 bases at J, with 18 bases between. The germline V gene encodes CDR1 MNHEY and CDR2 SMNVEV (reference sequence). This CDR3 is 15 amino acids long.

The genes are TRBV27 and TRBJ1-2; 7 nucleotides agree with TRBD1. Per the germline V gene, CDR1 is MNHEY and CDR2 is SMNVEV (reference sequence). CDR3 length: 13 amino acids. J was trimmed by 6 bases and V by 8 bases; bases with no gene match: 9. The DNA for the CDR3 is TGTGCCAGCGAATGGACAGGATGCGATGGCTACACCTTC. Protein product: CASEWTGCDGYTF.

This clone was found once. The chain recombines TRBV19 with TRBJ1-2; the match to TRBD1 covers 7 bases. The germline CDR1 and CDR2 sequences are LNHDA and SQIVND (reference sequence). This CDR3 has 17 amino acids. Germline trimming cut 4 bases from V and 3 bases from J; bases unmatched to any gene: 14. CDR3 sequence: CASSTTWGDRQHYGYTF. DNA of the CDR3: TGTGCCAGTAGTACAACATGGGGGGACAGACAACACTATGGCTACACCTTC.

J is TRBJ1-1 and V is TRBV5-8; 8 positions match TRBD1. Losses at the gene ends were 0 bases for V and 7 bases for J; bases not matched to a gene: 5. This CDR3 is built from 14 residues. Germline V gives CDR1 SGHTS, CDR2 YDEGEE. The CDR3 spells CASSLDPGGREAFF. For the CDR3, the DNA is TGTGCCAGCAGCTTGGACCCAGGGGGCCGTGAAGCTTTCTTT.

The chain is built from TRBV5-4 and TRBJ2-4, with 8 bases fitting TRBD2. Losses at the gene ends were 0 bases for V and 1 base for J; bases not matched to a gene: 9. This CDR3 contains 18 residues. Germline V CDR1 and CDR2: SGHNT, YYREEE (reference sequence). In nucleotides, the CDR3 is TGTGCCAGCAGCTTGGCCCTGGGAGCGGGAGTTGCCAAAAACATTCAGTACTTC. Its translation: CASSLALGAGVAKNIQYF.

The chain recombines TRBV5-1 with TRBJ2-5, with D unresolved. The CDR3 length is 13 residues. Deletions cut 1 base from V and 5 bases from J, with 9 bases between. The germline gives CDR1 SGHRS, CDR2 YFSETQ. CDR3 sequence: CASSLIVRETQYF. The CDR3 DNA reads TGCGCCAGCAGCTTGATAGTCCGGGAGACCCAGTACTTC.

The V and J genes are TRBV4-1 and TRBJ2-7; maybe TRBD2 (6 bases). Germline-derived CDR1 and CDR2 are MGHRA and YSYEKL. CDR3 length: 16 residues. V gave up 4 bases and J gave up 2 bases, with 18 bases separating them. CDR3 region: CASSLLGGSLAYEQYF. CDR3 DNA sequence: TGCGCCAGCAGCCTGCTGGGAGGAAGTTTGGCCTACGAGCAGTACTTC.

This clone appeared once. The chain recombines TRBV21-1 with TRBJ1-1. TRBV21-1 represents a pseudogene. This CDR3 spans 15 amino acids. The DNA of the CDR3 is TGTGCCAGCAGCATTTTTACCCTGCCCCACACTGAAGCTTTCTTT. As protein: CASSIFTLPHTEAFF.

This clone was observed once. The V call is TRBV18, the J call TRBJ1-5; D remains ambiguous. The length of the CDR3 is 15 residues. Between the trimmed V and J ends, which lost 1 base and 0 bases, there was a span of 7 bases. Germline V gene data show CDR1 as KGHSH and CDR2 as LQKENI. The DNA of the CDR3 is TGTGCCAGCTCACCACTAGGGAATAGCAATCAGCCCCAGCATTTT. This translates into CASSPLGNSNQPQHF.

The chain couples TRBV5-6 to TRBJ2-3; the match to TRBD2 covers 9 bases. CDR1 is SGHDT, CDR2 YYEEEE, per germline. The CDR3 is 16 amino acids. V was clipped by 3 bases and J by 6 bases; unmatched bases: 11. The CDR3 protein is CASSSDPAGGLDTQYF. The DNA for the CDR3 is TGTGCCAGCAGCTCAGACCCCGCGGGAGGGCTGGATACGCAGTATTTT. The full variable domain, in which reference TRBV5-6 and TRBJ2-3 provide the parts outside the CDR3, is DAGVTQSPTHLIKTRGQQVTLRCSPKSGHDTVSWYQQALGQGPQFIFQYYEEEERQRGNFPDRFSGHQFPNYSSELNVNALLLGDSALYLCASSSDPAGGLDTQYFGPGTRLTVL.

This rearrangement joins TRBV27 to TRBJ1-3; no clear D. The ends were cut back, 5 bases at V and 3 bases at J, with 14 bases in the middle. CDR3 length: 15 amino acids. Per the germline V gene, CDR1 is MNHEY and CDR2 is SMNVEV (reference sequence). The CDR3 reads CASSPPFLGGNTIYF. CDR3 nucleotides: TGTGCCAGCAGTCCCCCTTTTCTGGGTGGAAACACCATATATTTT.